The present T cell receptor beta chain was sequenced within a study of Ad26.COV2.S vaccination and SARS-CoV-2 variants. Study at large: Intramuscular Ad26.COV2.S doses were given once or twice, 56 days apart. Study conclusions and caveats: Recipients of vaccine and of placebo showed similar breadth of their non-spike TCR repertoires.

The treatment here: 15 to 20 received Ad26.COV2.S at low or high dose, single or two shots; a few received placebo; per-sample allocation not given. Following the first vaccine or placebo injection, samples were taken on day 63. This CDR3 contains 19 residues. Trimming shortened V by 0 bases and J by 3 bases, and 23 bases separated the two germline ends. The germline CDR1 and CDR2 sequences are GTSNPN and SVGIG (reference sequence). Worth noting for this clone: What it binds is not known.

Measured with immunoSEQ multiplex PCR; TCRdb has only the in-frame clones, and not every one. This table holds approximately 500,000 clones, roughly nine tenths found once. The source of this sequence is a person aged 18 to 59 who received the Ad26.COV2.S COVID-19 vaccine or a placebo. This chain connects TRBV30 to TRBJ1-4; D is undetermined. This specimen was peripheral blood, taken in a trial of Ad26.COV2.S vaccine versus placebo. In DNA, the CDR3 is TGTGCCTGGAGTGTACCCCGGAAAAGGTTAGTGGAGGCTAATGAAAAACTGTTTTTT. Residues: CAWSVPRKRLVEANEKLFF.